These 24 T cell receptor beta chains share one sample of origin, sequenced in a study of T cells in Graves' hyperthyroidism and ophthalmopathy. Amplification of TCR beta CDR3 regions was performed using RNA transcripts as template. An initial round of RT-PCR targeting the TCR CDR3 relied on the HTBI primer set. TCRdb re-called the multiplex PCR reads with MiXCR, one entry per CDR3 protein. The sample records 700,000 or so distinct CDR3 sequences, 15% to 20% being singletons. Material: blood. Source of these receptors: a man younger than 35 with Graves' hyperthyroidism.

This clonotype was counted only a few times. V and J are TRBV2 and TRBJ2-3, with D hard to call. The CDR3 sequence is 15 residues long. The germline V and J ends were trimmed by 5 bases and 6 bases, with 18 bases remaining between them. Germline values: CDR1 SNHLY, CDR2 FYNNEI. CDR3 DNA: TGTGCCAGCAGTCCACCCGGACGTCTCCGGGATACGCAGTATTTT. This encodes CASSPPGRLRDTQYF.

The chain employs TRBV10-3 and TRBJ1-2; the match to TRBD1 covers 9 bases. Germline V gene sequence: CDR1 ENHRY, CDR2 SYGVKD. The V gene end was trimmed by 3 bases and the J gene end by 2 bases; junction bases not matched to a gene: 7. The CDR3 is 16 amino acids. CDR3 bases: TGTGCCATCAGTGAACGGACAGGGGAAAGGAACTATGGCTACACCTTC. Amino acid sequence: CAISERTGERNYGYTF.

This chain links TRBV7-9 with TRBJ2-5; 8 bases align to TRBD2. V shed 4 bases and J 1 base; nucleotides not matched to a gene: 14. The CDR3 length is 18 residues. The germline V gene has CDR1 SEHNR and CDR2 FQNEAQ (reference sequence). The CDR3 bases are TGTGCCAGCAGCTCGCGGGGGACTAGGCTTTACGGCCAAGAGACCCAGTACTTC. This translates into CASSSRGTRLYGQETQYF.

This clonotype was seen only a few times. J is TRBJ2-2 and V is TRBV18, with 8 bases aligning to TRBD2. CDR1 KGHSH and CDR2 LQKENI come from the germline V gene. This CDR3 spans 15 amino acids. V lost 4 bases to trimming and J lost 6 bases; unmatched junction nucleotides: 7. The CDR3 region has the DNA TGTGCCAGCTCACTACTAGCGGTAGTTTCCGGGGAGCTGTTTTTT. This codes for CASSLLAVVSGELFF.

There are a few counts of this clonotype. The CDR3, as DNA: TGCAGTGCTTCCGTGAGTGGTGAGGGAGAGACCCAGTACTTC. Amino acid sequence: CSASVSGEGETQYF. The chain carries TRBV20-1 and TRBJ2-5; tentatively, D is TRBD2 (5 bases). Germline CDR1 is DFQATT and CDR2 is SNEGSKA (reference sequence). V was cut by 5 bases and J by 4 bases, with 17 bases left in between. This CDR3 has 14 amino acids.

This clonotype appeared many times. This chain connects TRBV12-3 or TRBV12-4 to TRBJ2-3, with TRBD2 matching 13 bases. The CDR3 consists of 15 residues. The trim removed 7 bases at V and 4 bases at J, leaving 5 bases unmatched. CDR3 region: CASNPGTSGADTQYF. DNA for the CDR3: TGTGCCAGCAACCCCGGGACTAGCGGGGCAGATACGCAGTATTTT.

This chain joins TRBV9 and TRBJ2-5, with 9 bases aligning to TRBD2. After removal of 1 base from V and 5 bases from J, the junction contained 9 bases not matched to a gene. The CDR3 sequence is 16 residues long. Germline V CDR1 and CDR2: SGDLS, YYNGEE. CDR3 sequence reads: CASSVLGGRAGETQYF. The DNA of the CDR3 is TGTGCCAGCAGCGTACTGGGCGGGAGGGCCGGGGAGACCCAGTACTTC.

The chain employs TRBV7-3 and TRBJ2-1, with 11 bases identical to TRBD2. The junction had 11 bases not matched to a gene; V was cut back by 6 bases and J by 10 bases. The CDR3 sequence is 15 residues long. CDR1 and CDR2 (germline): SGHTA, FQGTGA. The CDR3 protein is CASRKLAGGMGEQFF. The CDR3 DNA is TGTGCCAGCAGGAAATTAGCGGGAGGGATGGGAGAGCAGTTCTTC.

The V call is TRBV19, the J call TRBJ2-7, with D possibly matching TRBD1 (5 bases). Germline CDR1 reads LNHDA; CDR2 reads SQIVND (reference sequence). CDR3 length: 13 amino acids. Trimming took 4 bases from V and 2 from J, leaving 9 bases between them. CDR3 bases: TGTGCCAGTAGTAAGGGGCCCCCCTACGAGCAGTACTTC. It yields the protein CASSKGPPYEQYF.

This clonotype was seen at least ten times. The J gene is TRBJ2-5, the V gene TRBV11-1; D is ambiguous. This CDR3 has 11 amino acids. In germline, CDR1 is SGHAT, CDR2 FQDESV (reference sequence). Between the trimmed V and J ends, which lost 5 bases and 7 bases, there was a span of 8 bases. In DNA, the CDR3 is TGTGCCAGCAGCGGCGACGGGACCCAGTACTTC. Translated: CASSGDGTQYF.

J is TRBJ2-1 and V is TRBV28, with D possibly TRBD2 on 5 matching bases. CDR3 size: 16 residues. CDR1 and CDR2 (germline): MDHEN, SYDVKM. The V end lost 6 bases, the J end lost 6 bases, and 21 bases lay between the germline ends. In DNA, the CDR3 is TGTGCCAGCAGCAACCGGTCCTTGAGGGAGTTCAATGAGCAGTTCTTC. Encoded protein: CASSNRSLREFNEQFF.

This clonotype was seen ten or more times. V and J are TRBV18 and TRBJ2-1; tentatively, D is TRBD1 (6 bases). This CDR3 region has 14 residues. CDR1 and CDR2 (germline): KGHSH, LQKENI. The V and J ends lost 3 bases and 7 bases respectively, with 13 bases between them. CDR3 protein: CASSPLQGWNEQFF. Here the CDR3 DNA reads TGTGCCAGCTCACCTCTGCAGGGGTGGAATGAGCAGTTCTTC.

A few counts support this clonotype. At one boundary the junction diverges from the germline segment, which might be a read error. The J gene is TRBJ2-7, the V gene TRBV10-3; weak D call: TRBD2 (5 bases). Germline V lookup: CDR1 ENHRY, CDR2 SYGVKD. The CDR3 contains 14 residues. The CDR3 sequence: CAATKDPSSYKQYF. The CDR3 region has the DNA TGTGCCGCAACCAAGGACCCTAGCTCCTACAAGCAGTACTTC.

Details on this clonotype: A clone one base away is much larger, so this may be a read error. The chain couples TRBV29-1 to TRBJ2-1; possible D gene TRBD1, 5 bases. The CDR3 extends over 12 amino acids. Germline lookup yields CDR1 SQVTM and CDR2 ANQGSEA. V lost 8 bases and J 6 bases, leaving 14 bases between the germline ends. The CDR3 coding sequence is TGCAGCCAGGACAACCTGGCCAATGAGCAGTTCTTC. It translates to CSQDNLANEQFF.

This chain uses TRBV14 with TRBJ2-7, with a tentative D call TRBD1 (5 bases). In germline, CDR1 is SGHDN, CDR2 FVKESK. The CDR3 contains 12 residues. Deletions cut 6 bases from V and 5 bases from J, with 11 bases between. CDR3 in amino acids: CASSRQWDEQYF. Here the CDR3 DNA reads TGTGCCAGCAGTCGACAGTGGGACGAGCAGTACTTC.

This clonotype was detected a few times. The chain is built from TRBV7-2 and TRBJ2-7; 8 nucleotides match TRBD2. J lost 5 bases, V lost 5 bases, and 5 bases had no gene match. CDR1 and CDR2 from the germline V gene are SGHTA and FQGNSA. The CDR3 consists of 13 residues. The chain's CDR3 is CASSRGGRNEQYF. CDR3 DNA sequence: TGTGCCAGCAGCCGGGGGGGTCGCAACGAGCAGTACTTC. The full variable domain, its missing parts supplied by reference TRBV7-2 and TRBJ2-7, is GAGVSQSPSNKVTEKGKDVELRCDPISGHTALYWYRQSLGQGLEFLIYFQGNSAPDKSGLPSDRFSAERTGGSVSTLTIQRTQQEDSAVYLCASSRGGRNEQYFGPGTRLTVT.

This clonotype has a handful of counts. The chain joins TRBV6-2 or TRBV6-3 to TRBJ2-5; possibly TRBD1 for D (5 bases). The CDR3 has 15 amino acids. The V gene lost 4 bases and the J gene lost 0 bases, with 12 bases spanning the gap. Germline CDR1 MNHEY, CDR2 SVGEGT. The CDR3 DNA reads TGTGCCAGCAGTTGGAGCAGGGCGTACCAAGAGACCCAGTACTTC. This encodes CASSWSRAYQETQYF.

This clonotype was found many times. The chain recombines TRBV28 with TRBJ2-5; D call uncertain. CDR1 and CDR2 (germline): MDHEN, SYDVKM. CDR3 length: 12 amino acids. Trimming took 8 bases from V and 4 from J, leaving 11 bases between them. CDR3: CASEAPGETQYF. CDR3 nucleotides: TGTGCCAGCGAGGCCCCGGGAGAGACCCAGTACTTC. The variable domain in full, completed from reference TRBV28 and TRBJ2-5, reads DVKVTQSSRYLVKRTGEKVFLECVQDMDHENMFWYRQDPGLGLRLIYFSYDVKMKEKGDIPEGYSVSREKKERFSLILESASTNQTSMYLCASEAPGETQYFGPGTRLLVL.

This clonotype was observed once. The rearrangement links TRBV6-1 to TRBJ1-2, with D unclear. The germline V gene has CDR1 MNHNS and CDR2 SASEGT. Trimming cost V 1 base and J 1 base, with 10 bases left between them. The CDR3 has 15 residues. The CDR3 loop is CASSEGPGLNYGYTF. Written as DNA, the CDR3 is TGTGCCAGCAGTGAAGGACCGGGCCTTAACTATGGCTACACCTTC.

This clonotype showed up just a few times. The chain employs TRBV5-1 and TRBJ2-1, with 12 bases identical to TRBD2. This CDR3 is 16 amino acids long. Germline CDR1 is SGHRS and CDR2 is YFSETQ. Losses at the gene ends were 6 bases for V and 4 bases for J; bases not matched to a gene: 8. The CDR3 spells CASTQPGLAGYNEQFF. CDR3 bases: TGCGCCAGCACCCAACCGGGACTAGCGGGTTACAATGAGCAGTTCTTC.

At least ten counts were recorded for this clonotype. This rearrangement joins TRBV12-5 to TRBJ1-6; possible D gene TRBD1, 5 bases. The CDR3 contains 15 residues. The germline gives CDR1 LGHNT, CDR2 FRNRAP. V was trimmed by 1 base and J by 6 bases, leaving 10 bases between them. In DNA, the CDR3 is TGTGCTAGTGGTTTGGGACAGACCAGTAATTCACCCCTCCACTTT. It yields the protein CASGLGQTSNSPLHF.

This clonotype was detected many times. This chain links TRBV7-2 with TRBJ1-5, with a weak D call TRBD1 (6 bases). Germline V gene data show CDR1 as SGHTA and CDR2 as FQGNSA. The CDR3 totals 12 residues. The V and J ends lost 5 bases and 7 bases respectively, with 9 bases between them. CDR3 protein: CASSNGGQPQHF. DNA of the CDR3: TGTGCCAGCAGCAACGGGGGCCAGCCCCAGCATTTT.

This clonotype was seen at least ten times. The CDR3 protein is CASSLSGKGETQYF. CDR3 nucleotides: TGTGCCAGCAGTTTAAGCGGGAAAGGCGAGACCCAGTACTTC. The chain uses TRBV12-3 or TRBV12-4 and TRBJ2-5; 7 positions match TRBD2. The CDR3 runs 14 residues. V was pared by 2 bases and J by 5 bases, with 5 bases of the junction left unmatched.

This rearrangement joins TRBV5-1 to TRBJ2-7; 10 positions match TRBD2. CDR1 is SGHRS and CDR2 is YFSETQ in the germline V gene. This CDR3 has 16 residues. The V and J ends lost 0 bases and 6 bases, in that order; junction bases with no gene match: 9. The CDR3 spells CASSLGLAGVEREQYF. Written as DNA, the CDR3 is TGCGCCAGCAGCTTGGGGCTAGCGGGAGTGGAACGCGAGCAGTACTTC.